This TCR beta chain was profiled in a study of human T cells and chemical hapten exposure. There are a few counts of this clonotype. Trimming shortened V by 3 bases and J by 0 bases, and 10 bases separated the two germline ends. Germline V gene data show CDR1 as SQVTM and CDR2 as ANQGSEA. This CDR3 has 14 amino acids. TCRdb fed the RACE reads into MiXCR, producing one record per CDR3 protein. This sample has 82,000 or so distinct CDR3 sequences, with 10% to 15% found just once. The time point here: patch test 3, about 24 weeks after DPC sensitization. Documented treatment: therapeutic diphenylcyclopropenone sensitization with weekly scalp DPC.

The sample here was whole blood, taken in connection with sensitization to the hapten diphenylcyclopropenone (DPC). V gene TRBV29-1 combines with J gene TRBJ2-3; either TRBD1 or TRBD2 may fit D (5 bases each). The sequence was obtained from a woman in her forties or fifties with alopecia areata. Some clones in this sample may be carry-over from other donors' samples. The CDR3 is CSVDPGLSTDTQYF. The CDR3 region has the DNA TGCAGCGTTGACCCGGGGCTTAGCACAGATACGCAGTATTTT.